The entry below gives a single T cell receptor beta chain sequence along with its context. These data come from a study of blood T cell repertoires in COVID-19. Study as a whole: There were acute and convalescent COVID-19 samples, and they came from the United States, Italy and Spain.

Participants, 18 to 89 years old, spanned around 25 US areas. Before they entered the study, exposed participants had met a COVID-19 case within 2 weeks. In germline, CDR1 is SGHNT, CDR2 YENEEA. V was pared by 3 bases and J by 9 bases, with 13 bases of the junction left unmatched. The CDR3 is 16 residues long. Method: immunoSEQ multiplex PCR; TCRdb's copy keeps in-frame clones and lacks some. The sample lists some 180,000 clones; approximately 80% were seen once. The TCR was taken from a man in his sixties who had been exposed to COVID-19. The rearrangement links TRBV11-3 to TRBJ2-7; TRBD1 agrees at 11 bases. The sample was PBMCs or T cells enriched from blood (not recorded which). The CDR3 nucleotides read TGTGCCAGCAGCTTGTCCACCGGGACAGGGGGTGTTAGGCAGTACTTC. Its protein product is CASSLSTGTGGVRQYF. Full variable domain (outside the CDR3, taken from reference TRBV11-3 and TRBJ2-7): EAGVVQSPRYKIIEKKQPVAFWCNPISGHNTLYWYLQNLGQGPELLIRYENEEAVDDSQLPKDRFSAERLKGVDSTLKIQPAELGDSAVYLCASSLSTGTGGVRQYFGPGTRLTVT.